This is a list of T cell receptor beta chains from one sample in a study of blood T cell repertoires in COVID-19. Clones were read by immunoSEQ multiplex PCR, and TCRdb kept only the in-frame ones, dropping some. The sample lists under 250,000 clones; over 70% were seen once. The sample consisted of peripheral blood. These receptors originate from a middle-aged man with active or convalescent COVID-19. The CDR3 runs from the conserved cysteine through the conserved F or W. The D gene is left open where the match is weak. A row's size may be missing; if present it is once, few, many or a size class.

j_call	clone_size	v_call	d_call	cdr3_nt	cdr3_aa
TRBJ1-1	NA	TRBV6-2/TRBV6-3	NA	TGTGCCAGCAGTTACCAGGGAAGGTCGAACACTGAAGCTTTCTTT	CASSYQGRSNTEAFF
TRBJ1-1	once	TRBV18	TRBD1	TGTGCCAGCTCACCACCGGGACAGGCAGGGTCTGAAGCTTTCTTT	CASSPPGQAGSEAFF
TRBJ1-5	once	TRBV9	NA	TGTGCCAGCAGTGAGGGGGGGGCCCGCAATCAGCCCCAGCATTTT	CASSEGGARNQPQHF
TRBJ2-1	many	TRBV7-2	TRBD2	TGTGCCAGCAGGCGATCCGGGACTAGCGGGGGGAATGAGCAGTTCTTC	CASRRSGTSGGNEQFF
TRBJ1-2	once	TRBV12-3/TRBV12-4	NA	TGTGCCAGCTCGCGCCGATACTATGGCTACACCTTC	CASSRRYYGYTF
TRBJ2-2	few	TRBV6-5	NA	TGTGCCAGCAGTACAGGGAGGGCGAACACCGGGGAGCTGTTTTTT	CASSTGRANTGELFF
TRBJ1-2	NA	TRBV5-1	NA	TGCGCCAGCAAGCTTGGAGACAGTGCTAACTATGGCTACACCTTC	CASKLGDSANYGYTF
TRBJ1-1	NA	TRBV10-3	TRBD1	TGTGCCATCATACCCGACAGGGAGGACACTGAAGCTTTCTTT	CAIIPDREDTEAFF
TRBJ2-7	NA	TRBV6-5	NA	TGTGCCACTGACACAGGTACGACCTACGAGCAGTACTTC	CATDTGTTYEQYF
TRBJ1-5	NA	TRBV6-2/TRBV6-3	NA	TGTGCCAGCAGTTATAGGCAGGCGTACAATCAGCCCCAGCATTTT	CASSYRQAYNQPQHF
TRBJ2-1	NA	TRBV19	NA	TGTGCCAGTAGTATAGACAGGACTCGCTCCTACAATGAGCAGTTCTTC	CASSIDRTRSYNEQFF
TRBJ2-1	once	TRBV11-3	NA	TGTGCCAGCAGCCCTCCCCCCCAGGGTAATGAGCAGTTCTTC	CASSPPPQGNEQFF
TRBJ1-2	NA	TRBV5-8	NA	TGTGCCAGCAGCCCAGACCTGGCGGGAGCTGGCTACACCTTC	CASSPDLAGAGYTF
TRBJ1-5	NA	TRBV5-6	TRBD1	TGTGCCAGCAGCTTGATAGGACAGGGAAATCAGCCCCAGCATTTT	CASSLIGQGNQPQHF
TRBJ1-2	NA	TRBV5-5	TRBD1	TGTGCCAGCAGCTTTCCCGGACAGGGAGGAGGCTACACCTTC	CASSFPGQGGGYTF
TRBJ2-7	NA	TRBV6-1	NA	TGTGCCAGCAGTGAAGGGAGTAGCGTCTCCTACGAGCAGTACTTC	CASSEGSSVSYEQYF
TRBJ1-3	once	TRBV3-1/TRBV3-2	NA	TGTGCCAGCAGCCATCGACAGGCGGTTGGAAACACCATATATTTT	CASSHRQAVGNTIYF
TRBJ1-6	once	TRBV5-4	NA	TGTGCCAGCAGCCTCCTCTCGGGGTCCTATAATTCACCCCTCCACTTT	CASSLLSGSYNSPLHF
TRBJ2-7	once	TRBV29-1	NA	TGCAGCCCCGTGCCAGACAGATACGAGCAGTACTTC	CSPVPDRYEQYF
TRBJ2-1	NA	TRBV18	TRBD1	TGTGCCAGCTCACCACCGGTGGGACAGGGGACTTCGGGTGAGCAGTTCTTC	CASSPPVGQGTSGEQFF
TRBJ1-2	once	TRBV30	NA	TGTGCCTGGACCTTCCGGAACGGCGGTGGCTACACCTTC	CAWTFRNGGGYTF
TRBJ2-1	NA	TRBV6-5	TRBD2	TGTGCCAGCAGCCGCCGGGACTATCTGTCCTATGAGCAGTTCTTC	CASSRRDYLSYEQFF
TRBJ1-1	NA	TRBV11-2	TRBD1	TGTGCCAGCAGCTTTACAGGGGGCGTGAACACTGAAGCTTTCTTT	CASSFTGGVNTEAFF
TRBJ2-7	NA	TRBV2	NA	TGTGCCAGCAGAGACCTTTGGGGAGACGGGTACGAGCAGTACTTC	CASRDLWGDGYEQYF
TRBJ2-3	NA	TRBV19	NA	TGTGCCAGTAGTATCGACGGGAGCACAGATACGCAGTATTTT	CASSIDGSTDTQYF
TRBJ1-4	NA	TRBV4-3	TRBD1	TGCGCCAGCAGCCCTGTAGGGGGCGCAAATGAAAAACTGTTTTTT	CASSPVGGANEKLFF
TRBJ1-1	NA	TRBV11-3	NA	TGTGCCAGCAGCTTAGATAGCAGATTGGGAGCTTTCTTT	CASSLDSRLGAFF
TRBJ1-3	NA	TRBV28	NA	TGTGCCAGCAGGAACGACAGATCCTCTGGAAACACCATATATTTT	CASRNDRSSGNTIYF
TRBJ2-5	NA	TRBV7-2	TRBD2	TGTGCCAGCAGCTTAAGCGGGACGGGAGAGACCCAGTACTTC	CASSLSGTGETQYF
TRBJ1-2	NA	TRBV7-2	TRBD1	TGTGCCAGCACCTACTTGACAGGGGGATATGGCTACACCTTC	CASTYLTGGYGYTF
TRBJ1-2	NA	TRBV7-9	TRBD1	TGTGCCAGCAGTTCTTGGGGACAGGGGAGCTATGGCTACACCTTC	CASSSWGQGSYGYTF
TRBJ1-5	NA	TRBV9	NA	TGTGCCAGCAGCGTACAGGGGAGTCAGCCCCAGCATTTT	CASSVQGSQPQHF
TRBJ1-1	once	TRBV6-5	TRBD1	TGTGCCAGCAGTTACCGACAGGGGTCCACTGAAGCTTTCTTT	CASSYRQGSTEAFF
TRBJ2-2	NA	TRBV5-1	TRBD1	TGCGCCAGCCGACAGGGGGCAATGGCCCTCGGTAGCACCGGGGAGCTGTTTTTT	CASRQGAMALGSTGELFF
TRBJ2-7	once	TRBV10-1	TRBD1	TGCGCCAGCAGCGTTCCCGGGACAGAGAGCTACGAGCAGTACTTC	CASSVPGTESYEQYF
TRBJ1-2	NA	TRBV24-1	TRBD1	TGTGCCACCAGTGACGGGACAGCCTCCTATGGCTACACCTTC	CATSDGTASYGYTF
TRBJ1-3	few	TRBV14	TRBD1	TGTGCCAGCAGCCGGAAGACAGGGGGCCTATGGAACACCATATATTTT	CASSRKTGGLWNTIYF
TRBJ1-2	NA	TRBV3-1/TRBV3-2	TRBD1	TGTGCCAGCAGTCTGTCGGACAGGGACTTTGGCTACACCTTC	CASSLSDRDFGYTF
TRBJ1-3	NA	TRBV6-5	TRBD1	TGTGCCAGCAGTTCCACATCGACAGGGGGAGGAAACACCATATATTTT	CASSSTSTGGGNTIYF
TRBJ2-3	NA	TRBV7-2	NA	TGTGCCAGCAGCGATACTACCCTTATGATGGATACGCAGTATTTT	CASSDTTLMMDTQYF
TRBJ1-2	NA	TRBV10-3	NA	TGTGCCATCCTAACGGACAAGGACTATGGCTACACCTTC	CAILTDKDYGYTF
TRBJ2-2	NA	TRBV4-2	TRBD1	TGTGCCAGCAGCCAAGTGGTGGGAACAGGGGGCGATCCCGGGGAGCTGTTTTTT	CASSQVVGTGGDPGELFF
TRBJ2-3	few	TRBV10-2	NA	TGCGCCAGCATCCGCTCAGGGGCCGCAGCAGATACGCAGTATTTT	CASIRSGAAADTQYF
TRBJ1-3	NA	TRBV15	TRBD1	TGTGCCACCAGCAGAACTAGGGGCGGCCCGGACAGGGTGAAGGGAAACACCATATATTTT	CATSRTRGGPDRVKGNTIYF
TRBJ1-2	NA	TRBV11-2	TRBD1	TGTGCCAGCAGCTGGTGGACAGGTTACTTGTCCCGAGCTAACTATGGCTACACCTTC	CASSWWTGYLSRANYGYTF
TRBJ2-3	NA	TRBV5-6	TRBD2	TGTGCCAGCAGCGTTGCTCTAGCGGGGGGCTTTACAGATACGCAGTATTTT	CASSVALAGGFTDTQYF
TRBJ2-1	NA	TRBV11-3	TRBD2	TGTGCCAGCAGCTTAGATATAGGCGGGGGGTTTTACAATGAGCAGTTCTTC	CASSLDIGGGFYNEQFF
TRBJ1-2	NA	TRBV6-2/TRBV6-3	NA	TGTGCCAGCAGTTACTCTATGGGGCGTCGAGATGGCTACACCTTC	CASSYSMGRRDGYTF
TRBJ2-6	NA	TRBV6-1	NA	TGTGCCAGCAGTGAATTCGTCTCTGGGGCCAACGTCCTGACTTTC	CASSEFVSGANVLTF
TRBJ2-5	once	TRBV7-9	NA	TGTGCCAGCAGCCTGGGCCCTCTCCAAGAGACCCAGTACTTC	CASSLGPLQETQYF
TRBJ2-1	NA	TRBV11-1	TRBD2	TGTGCCAGCAGTCTCTTGAGACTAGCAGAGGGGAATGAGCAGTTCTTC	CASSLLRLAEGNEQFF
TRBJ2-7	NA	TRBV2	NA	TGTGCCAGCAGTGAGCGGGTATCGGTTTATACATACGAGCAGTACTTC	CASSERVSVYTYEQYF
TRBJ2-2	NA	TRBV7-9	TRBD2	TGTGCCAGCAGCCATCCGGGACTAGGATACACCGGGGAGCTGTTTTTT	CASSHPGLGYTGELFF
TRBJ2-7	NA	TRBV5-1	TRBD1	TGCGCCAGCTCTGAACAGGGGCCCCCAATGGGCGAGCAGTACTTC	CASSEQGPPMGEQYF
TRBJ2-7	once	TRBV29-1	NA	TGCAGCGTTGGAGGGTCTGGGGAGCAGTACTTC	CSVGGSGEQYF
TRBJ2-7	NA	TRBV15	TRBD1	TGTGCCACCGGACGGGACAGCTACGAGCAGTACTTC	CATGRDSYEQYF
TRBJ2-3	NA	TRBV7-9	TRBD2	TGTGCCCCGGGGGGACTGAAAAGCACAGATACGCAGTATTTT	CAPGGLKSTDTQYF